This T cell receptor (beta chain) was identified in a study of T cells in Graves' hyperthyroidism and ophthalmopathy. TCR beta CDR3 regions were amplified from RNA transcripts. First-round RT-PCR with HTBI primers amplified the TCR CDR3 region. TCRdb re-called the multiplex PCR reads with MiXCR, one entry per CDR3 protein. This repertoire shows approximately 600,000 distinct CDR3 sequences, 15% to 20% found once; its top ten account for less than 4.5%. Stability of Graves' hyperthyroidism was defined as absent ophthalmopathy progression within 18 months. The ends lost 4 bases at V and 4 bases at J; junction bases unmatched: 15. CDR1 is SQVTM, CDR2 ANQGSEA, per germline. The CDR3 has 17 residues. This clonotype was counted many times.

Sequencing input: blood. This clonotype was sampled from a young woman with Graves' hyperthyroidism. The chain couples TRBV29-1 to TRBJ2-3, with 9 nucleotides matching TRBD1. The CDR3 region is CSVGGLRDRDIADTQYF. In DNA, the CDR3 is TGCAGCGTTGGAGGGCTCCGGGACAGGGATATCGCAGATACGCAGTATTTT.